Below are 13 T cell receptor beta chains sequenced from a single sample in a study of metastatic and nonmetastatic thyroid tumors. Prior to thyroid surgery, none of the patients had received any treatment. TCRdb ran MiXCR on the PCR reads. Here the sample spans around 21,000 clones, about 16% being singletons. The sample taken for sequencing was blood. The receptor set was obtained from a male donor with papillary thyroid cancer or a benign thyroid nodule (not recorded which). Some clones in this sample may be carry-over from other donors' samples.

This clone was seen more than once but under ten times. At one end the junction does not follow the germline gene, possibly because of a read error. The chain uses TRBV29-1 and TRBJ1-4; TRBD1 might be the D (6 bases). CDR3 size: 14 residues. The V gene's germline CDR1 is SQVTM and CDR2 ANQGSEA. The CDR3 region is CSVLGGGLGKKLFF. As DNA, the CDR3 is TGCAGCGTCTTAGGAGGGGGGCTGGGCAAAAAACTGTTCTTT.

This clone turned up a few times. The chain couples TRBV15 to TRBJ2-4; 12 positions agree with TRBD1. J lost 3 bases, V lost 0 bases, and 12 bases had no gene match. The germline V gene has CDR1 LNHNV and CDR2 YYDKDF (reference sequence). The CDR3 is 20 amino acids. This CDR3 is CATSREGQGARTGGKNIQYF. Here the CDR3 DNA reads TGTGCCACCAGCAGAGAGGGACAGGGGGCCCGGACCGGGGGCAAAAACATTCAGTACTTC.

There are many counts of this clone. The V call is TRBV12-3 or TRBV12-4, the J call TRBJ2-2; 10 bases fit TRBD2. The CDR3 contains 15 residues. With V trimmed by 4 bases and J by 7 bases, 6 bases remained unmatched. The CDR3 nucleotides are TGTGCCAGCAGTTCAGCGGGGGGGGCGGGCGGGGAGCTGTTTTTT. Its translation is CASSSAGGAGGELFF.

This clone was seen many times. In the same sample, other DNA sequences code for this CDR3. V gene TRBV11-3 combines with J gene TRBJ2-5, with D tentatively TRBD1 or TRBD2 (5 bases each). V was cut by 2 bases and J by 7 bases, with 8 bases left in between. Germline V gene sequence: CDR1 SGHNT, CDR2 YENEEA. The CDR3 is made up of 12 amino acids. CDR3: CASSLNGATQYF. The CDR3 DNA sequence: TGTGCCAGCAGCTTAAACGGGGCGACCCAGTACTTC.

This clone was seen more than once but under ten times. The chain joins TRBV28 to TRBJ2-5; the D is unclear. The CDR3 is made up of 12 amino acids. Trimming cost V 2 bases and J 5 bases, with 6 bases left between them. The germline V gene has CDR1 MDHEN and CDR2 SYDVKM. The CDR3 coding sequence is TGTGCCAGCAGTTTAGCTTTGGAGACCCAGTACTTC. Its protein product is CASSLALETQYF.

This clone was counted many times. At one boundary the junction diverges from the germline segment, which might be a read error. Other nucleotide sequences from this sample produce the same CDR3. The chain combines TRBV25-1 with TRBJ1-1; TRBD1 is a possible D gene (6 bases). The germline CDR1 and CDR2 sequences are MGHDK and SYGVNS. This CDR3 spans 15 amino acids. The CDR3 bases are TGTGCCAGCAGTGAGTCCCCTGAGGGGGGAACTGAGGCTTTCTTT. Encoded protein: CASSESPEGGTEAFF.

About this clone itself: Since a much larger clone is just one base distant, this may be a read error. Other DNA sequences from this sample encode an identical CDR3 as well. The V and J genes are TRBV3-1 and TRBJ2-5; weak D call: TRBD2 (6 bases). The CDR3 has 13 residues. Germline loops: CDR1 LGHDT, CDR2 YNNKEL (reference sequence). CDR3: CASSHWRDVTQYF. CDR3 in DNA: TGTGCTAGCAGCCACTGGCGGGATGTGACCCAGTACTTC.

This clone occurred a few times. CDR3 amino acids: CASRPTGDSYNSPLHF. The DNA for the CDR3 is TGTGCCAGCAGACCCACAGGGGACTCCTATAATTCACCCCTCCACTTT. The rearrangement joins TRBV27 to TRBJ1-6, with TRBD1 matching over 7 bases. The CDR3 has 16 amino acids. Trimming removed 6 bases from V and 0 bases from J; junction bases left unmatched: 5. CDR1 and CDR2 (germline): MNHEY, SMNVEV (reference sequence).

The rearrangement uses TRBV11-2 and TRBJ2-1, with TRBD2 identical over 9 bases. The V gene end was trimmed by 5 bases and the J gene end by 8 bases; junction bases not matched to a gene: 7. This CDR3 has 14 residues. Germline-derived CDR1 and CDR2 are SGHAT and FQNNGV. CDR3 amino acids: CASSLGTSSHEQFF. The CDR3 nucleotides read TGTGCCAGCAGCCTCGGGACTAGCTCTCATGAGCAGTTCTTC.

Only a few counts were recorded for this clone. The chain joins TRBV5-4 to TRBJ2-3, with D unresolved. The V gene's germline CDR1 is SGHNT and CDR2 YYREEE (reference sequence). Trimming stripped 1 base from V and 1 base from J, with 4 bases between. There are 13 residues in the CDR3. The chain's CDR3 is CASSLSRTDTQYF. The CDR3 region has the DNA TGTGCCAGCAGCTTGTCTCGCACAGATACGCAGTATTTT.

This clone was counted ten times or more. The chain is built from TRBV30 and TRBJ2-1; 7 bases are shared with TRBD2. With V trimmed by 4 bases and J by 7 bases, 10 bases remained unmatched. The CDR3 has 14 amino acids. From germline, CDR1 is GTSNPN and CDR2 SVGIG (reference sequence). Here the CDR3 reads CAWKAASGTNEQFF. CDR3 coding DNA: TGTGCCTGGAAGGCGGCTAGCGGTACGAATGAGCAGTTCTTC.

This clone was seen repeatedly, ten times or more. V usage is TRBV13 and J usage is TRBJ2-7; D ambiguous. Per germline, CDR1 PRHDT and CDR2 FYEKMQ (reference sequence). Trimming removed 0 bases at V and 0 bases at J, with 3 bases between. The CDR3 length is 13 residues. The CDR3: CASSLGISYEQYF. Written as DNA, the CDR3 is TGTGCCAGCAGCTTAGGGATCTCCTACGAGCAGTACTTC.

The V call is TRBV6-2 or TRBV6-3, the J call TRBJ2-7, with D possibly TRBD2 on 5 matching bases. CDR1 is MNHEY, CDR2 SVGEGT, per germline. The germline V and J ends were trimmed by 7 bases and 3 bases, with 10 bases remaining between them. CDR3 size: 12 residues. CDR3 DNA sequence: TGTGCCAGCACCGACCGGGGCTACGAGCAGTACTTC. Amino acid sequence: CASTDRGYEQYF.